The next 29 T cell receptor beta chains were all read from a single sample in a study of T-cell reconstitution after alpha-beta-depleted transplantation in children. Unique molecular identifiers were used to barcode this TCRbeta library. MiXCR was run by TCRdb on the PCR reads, yielding one entry per CDR3 protein. The table includes some 300,000 distinct CDR3 sequences, 10% detected once. Here the sequenced sample was PBMCs, taken before TCRalphabeta/CD19-depleted stem cell transplant. The source of these receptors is a boy under two years old with acute myeloid leukemia, due to receive a stem cell transplant.

This clonotype occurred many times. V and J are TRBV7-9 and TRBJ2-1; D uncertain. Germline assignment: CDR1 SEHNR and CDR2 FQNEAQ (reference sequence). The V gene lost 1 base and the J gene lost 9 bases, with 19 bases spanning the gap. This CDR3 is built from 16 residues. CDR3 DNA sequence: TGTGCCAGCAGCTTAGGTATAGAGGTCTACCACGGTGAGCAGTTCTTC. Encoded protein: CASSLGIEVYHGEQFF. Filled out from reference TRBV7-9 and TRBJ2-1, the complete variable domain reads DTGVSQNPRHKITKRGQNVTFRCDPISEHNRLYWYRQTLGQGPEFLTYFQNEAQLEKSRLLSDRFSAERPKGSFSTLEIQRTEQGDSAMYLCASSLGIEVYHGEQFFGPGTRLTVL.

This chain links TRBV28 with TRBJ2-5, with 7 bases fitting TRBD2. The CDR3 totals 14 residues. The V segment lost 5 bases and the J segment 5 bases; nucleotides outside the gene matches: 8. CDR1 and CDR2 from the germline V gene are MDHEN and SYDVKM. The CDR3: CASSRLAYWETQYF. The CDR3 nucleotides read TGTGCCAGCAGTCGACTAGCTTACTGGGAGACCCAGTACTTC.

The rearrangement uses TRBV5-1 and TRBJ2-3; 9 bases map to TRBD1. CDR1 is SGHRS and CDR2 is YFSETQ in the germline V gene. J was trimmed by 2 bases and V by 5 bases; bases with no gene match: 6. The CDR3 runs to 15 residues. The CDR3 bases are TGCGCCAGCAGATATACAGGGGGCGCCACAGATACGCAGTATTTT. This encodes CASRYTGGATDTQYF.

J is TRBJ1-5 and V is TRBV6-1; the match to TRBD1 covers 8 bases. Germline CDR1 MNHNS, CDR2 SASEGT. J lost 7 bases, V lost 6 bases, and 8 bases had no gene match. The CDR3 contains 14 residues. CDR3 in DNA: TGTGCCAGCAGAACCGACAGGGGAGAGCAGCCCCAGCATTTT. Translating gives CASRTDRGEQPQHF.

Worth noting for this clonotype: A clone one base away is much larger, so this may be a read error. The CDR3 nucleotides are TGTGCCAGCGTTTTGGAGGGGGACAGGTTGTATGGCTACACCTTC. Encoded protein: CASVLEGDRLYGYTF. The genes are TRBV12-3 or TRBV12-4 and TRBJ1-2; 8 positions agree with TRBD1. This CDR3 has 15 amino acids. The J segment lost 5 bases and the V segment lost 8 bases, leaving 13 bases of the junction unmatched.

This clonotype was detected ten times or more. The chain is built from TRBV27 and TRBJ2-1; 8 bases align to TRBD2. With 3 bases clipped from V and 3 bases from J, the junction kept 7 bases outside the gene matches. Germline V gene data show CDR1 as MNHEY and CDR2 as SMNVEV (reference sequence). The CDR3 loop spans 16 amino acids. CDR3 amino acids: CASSFGLAPNYNEQFF. The CDR3 nucleotides read TGTGCCAGCAGTTTTGGACTAGCCCCGAACTACAATGAGCAGTTCTTC.

In this sample, this clonotype turned up many times. The V and J genes are TRBV9 and TRBJ2-1; TRBD1 or TRBD2 may be the D gene (6 bases each). Germline V gene lookup returns CDR1 SGDLS and CDR2 YYNGEE. Trimming cost V 0 bases and J 6 bases, with 13 bases left between them. The CDR3 runs to 15 residues. The DNA of the CDR3 is TGTGCCAGCAGCGTAGAGGGGGACTGGGGCAATGAGCAGTTCTTC. Protein: CASSVEGDWGNEQFF.

This clonotype was picked up many times. The genes are TRBV20-1 and TRBJ1-5; perhaps TRBD1 as D (6 bases). CDR1 is DFQATT, CDR2 SNEGSKA, per germline (reference sequence). CDR3 length: 16 residues. Deletions cut 3 bases from V and 0 bases from J, with 15 bases between. This chain's CDR3 is CSASPGQFYSNQPQHF. CDR3 DNA sequence: TGCAGTGCTAGTCCCGGACAGTTTTATAGCAATCAGCCCCAGCATTTT.

CDR3 sequence: CSATGTGDIQYF. The CDR3 DNA reads as TGCAGTGCAACCGGGACAGGGGACATTCAGTACTTC. This sequence joins TRBV20-1 and TRBJ2-4; TRBD1 aligns across 10 bases. CDR1 is DFQATT, CDR2 SNEGSKA, per germline (reference sequence). J lost 8 bases, V lost 6 bases, and 4 bases had no gene match. The CDR3 runs 12 residues.

The rearrangement joins TRBV19 to TRBJ1-2; TRBD1 is a possible D gene (5 bases). CDR3 length: 13 amino acids. V was clipped by 7 bases and J by 8 bases, with 17 bases between them. Germline CDR1 LNHDA, CDR2 SQIVND (reference sequence). In DNA, the CDR3 is TGTGCCAGTAAGGAGACAGCCGGGAGGGGCTACACCTTC. Its translation is CASKETAGRGYTF. The full variable domain, rest sourced from reference TRBV19 and TRBJ1-2, is DGGITQSPKYLFRKEGQNVTLSCEQNLNHDAMYWYRQDPGQGLRLIYYSQIVNDFQKGDIAEGYSVSREKKESFPLTVTSAQKNPTAFYLCASKETAGRGYTFGSGTRLTVV.

This clonotype was seen many times. The V and J genes are TRBV4-2 and TRBJ1-2; 8 positions match TRBD1. V shed 0 bases and J 3 bases; nucleotides not matched to a gene: 3. Germline assignment: CDR1 LGHNA and CDR2 YNFKEQ. This CDR3 has 15 residues. CDR3 amino acids: CASSQDRGRDYGYTF. The CDR3 nucleotides read TGTGCCAGCAGCCAAGACAGGGGGCGGGACTATGGCTACACCTTC.

This clonotype occurred many times. The chain links TRBV7-2 to TRBJ2-7; a possible D gene is TRBD1 (6 bases). Germline V gene sequence: CDR1 SGHTA, CDR2 FQGNSA. The CDR3 covers 14 residues. V dropped 4 bases and J dropped 0 bases, with 10 bases sitting between them. DNA for the CDR3: TGTGCCAGCAGCTCCGGACAGAGCTCCTACGAGCAGTACTTC. This gives the protein CASSSGQSSYEQYF.

Ten or more counts support this clonotype. The V call is TRBV11-1, the J call TRBJ2-1, with 8 bases that match TRBD1. The V gene end was trimmed by 0 bases and the J gene end by 0 bases; junction bases not matched to a gene: 7. The V gene's germline CDR1 is SGHAT and CDR2 FQDESV (reference sequence). The CDR3 contains 18 residues. This CDR3 reads CASSLARQGPSSYNEQFF. Here the CDR3 DNA reads TGTGCCAGCAGCTTAGCGCGACAGGGGCCTAGCTCCTACAATGAGCAGTTCTTC.

This clonotype was detected ten times or more. CDR3 in DNA: TGTGCCAGCAGCGTAGATGAGACAGTCGTCTACGAGCAGTACTTC. The encoded protein is CASSVDETVVYEQYF. The chain recombines TRBV9 with TRBJ2-7; tentatively, D is TRBD1 (5 bases). Germline V gene lookup returns CDR1 SGDLS and CDR2 YYNGEE. The CDR3 is made up of 15 amino acids. Trimming cost V 0 bases and J 3 bases, with 13 bases left between them.

This clonotype has just a few counts. The chain recombines TRBV20-1 with TRBJ2-3; D remains unclear. This CDR3 has 15 amino acids. Trimming shortened V by 1 base and J by 0 bases, and 11 bases separated the two germline ends. Germline V gene lookup returns CDR1 DFQATT and CDR2 SNEGSKA (reference sequence). The CDR3 bases are TGCAGTGCTAGAGGGGGTGCGGTAAGCACAGATACGCAGTATTTT. Amino acids: CSARGGAVSTDTQYF.

This clonotype was observed many times. The genes are TRBV10-3 and TRBJ1-5; TRBD1 agrees at 7 bases. J gave up 4 bases and V 6 bases, and 0 bases lay outside the gene matches. Germline-derived CDR1 and CDR2 are ENHRY and SYGVKD. The CDR3 spans 12 residues. The CDR3 is CAISRGNQPQHF. CDR3 nucleotide sequence: TGTGCCATCAGCAGGGGGAATCAGCCCCAGCATTTT.

This clonotype came up many times. The CDR3 nucleotides read TGTGCCAGCTCACCAACCGGAAGGGGACTAGCGGGAGAAAGCGAGCAGTACTTC. This codes for CASSPTGRGLAGESEQYF. This chain uses TRBV18 with TRBJ2-7; 14 bases map to TRBD2. This CDR3 is 18 amino acids long. Germline V CDR1 and CDR2: KGHSH, LQKENI. Unmatched junction bases numbered 12, after V lost 2 bases and J lost 6 bases.

The table lists this clonotype with many counts. The chain couples TRBV6-5 to TRBJ2-2; a weak D match, TRBD1 (5 bases). V shed 3 bases and J shed 4 bases, with 6 bases lying between them. CDR1 MNHEY and CDR2 SVGAGI come from the germline V gene. The CDR3 runs to 13 residues. CDR3 DNA sequence: TGTGCCAGCAGTTATAGGGGCACCGGGGAGCTGTTTTTT. This translates into CASSYRGTGELFF.

Remarks on this clonotype: Possible read error: a much larger clone is one base away. The V call is TRBV11-2, the J call TRBJ2-3; 8 positions agree with TRBD2. Germline V gene lookup returns CDR1 SGHAT and CDR2 FQNNGV. The CDR3 extends over 17 amino acids. The DNA of the CDR3 is TGTGCCAGCAGCTTCCAAACTAGCGGAAGGAGGACAGATATGCAGTATTTT. Protein: CASSFQTSGRRTDMQYF. Variable domain in full (rest from reference TRBV11-2 and TRBJ2-3): EAGVAQSPRYKIIEKRQSVAFWCNPISGHATLYWYQQILGQGPKLLIQFQNNGVVDDSQLPKDRFSAERLKGVDSTLKIQPAKLEDSAVYLCASSFQTSGRRTDMQYFGPGTRLTVL.

This clonotype was recorded many times. The chain is built from TRBV18 and TRBJ2-1, with 9 bases identical to TRBD2. The V segment lost 4 bases and the J segment 3 bases; nucleotides outside the gene matches: 4. The CDR3 contains 15 residues. Germline V lookup: CDR1 KGHSH, CDR2 LQKENI. The CDR3 sequence: CASSRLAEDYNEQFF. CDR3 DNA: TGTGCCAGCTCACGACTAGCGGAAGACTACAATGAGCAGTTCTTC.

This clonotype was counted at least ten times. The V gene is TRBV5-1, the J gene TRBJ2-1; TRBD2 might be the D (6 bases). From germline, CDR1 is SGHRS and CDR2 YFSETQ. The CDR3 has 13 residues. V gave up 1 base and J gave up 10 bases, with 12 bases separating them. The CDR3: CASSLWGVGEQFF. The CDR3 nucleotides read TGCGCCAGCAGCTTGTGGGGGGTCGGAGAGCAGTTCTTC.

This clonotype was detected many times. The chain couples TRBV10-3 to TRBJ2-3; tentatively, D is TRBD1 (6 bases). Germline V gives CDR1 ENHRY, CDR2 SYGVKD. Trimming took off 5 bases at V and 3 bases at J, with 9 bases between the two ends. This CDR3 has 13 amino acids. This chain's CDR3 is CAISPGDTDTQYF. The CDR3 DNA reads TGTGCCATCAGTCCAGGGGATACAGATACGCAGTATTTT.

The table lists this clonotype with many counts. The chain joins TRBV6-5 to TRBJ2-3; D might be TRBD2 (7 bases). The CDR3 is 17 residues long. CDR1 is MNHEY and CDR2 is SVGAGI in the germline V gene. V lost 1 base and J 5 bases, leaving 19 bases between the germline ends. Here the CDR3 DNA reads TGTGCCAGCAGTTACTTTCCGGGGGGCCCCCATCAAGATACGCAGTATTTT. It specifies CASSYFPGGPHQDTQYF.

In its sample, this clonotype was seen many times. The chain joins TRBV12-3 or TRBV12-4 to TRBJ2-7; tentatively, D is TRBD2 (6 bases). Trimming shortened V by 1 base and J by 2 bases, and 9 bases separated the two germline ends. CDR3 size: 14 residues. The CDR3 DNA sequence: TGTGCCAGCAGTTTAGAGGAGGGACCCTACGAGCAGTACTTC. Its translation: CASSLEEGPYEQYF.

This clonotype has a count of ten or more. The chain carries TRBV28 and TRBJ1-5, with 7 bases that match TRBD1. J gave up 4 bases and V 2 bases, and 8 bases lay outside the gene matches. This CDR3 has 16 amino acids. Germline lookup yields CDR1 MDHEN and CDR2 SYDVKM. CDR3 amino acids: CASSLPGTAGNQPQHF. Here the CDR3 DNA reads TGTGCCAGCAGTTTACCGGGGACAGCAGGGAATCAGCCCCAGCATTTT.

This rearrangement joins TRBV20-1 to TRBJ2-7, with D possibly being TRBD2 (6 bases). The length of the CDR3 is 13 residues. Trimming left V 1 base short and J 6 bases short, with 13 bases between. CDR1 and CDR2 from the germline V gene are DFQATT and SNEGSKA (reference sequence). The CDR3 loop reads CSARAPTSFEQYF. CDR3 DNA sequence: TGCAGTGCTAGAGCCCCCACTAGCTTCGAGCAGTACTTC.

V and J are TRBV19 and TRBJ1-5; D is unclear. CDR3 length: 14 amino acids. V dropped 4 bases and J dropped 0 bases, with 7 bases sitting between them. Looked up from germline, CDR1 is LNHDA and CDR2 is SQIVND (reference sequence). CDR3 DNA: TGTGCCAGTAGTAGCTCCTCTAGCAATCAGCCCCAGCATTTT. It specifies CASSSSSSNQPQHF.

The table lists this clonotype with many counts. V is TRBV7-3 and J is TRBJ1-2; D is undetermined. V was pared by 5 bases and J by 1 base, with 11 bases between. The CDR3 is made up of 14 amino acids. The germline V gene has CDR1 SGHTA and CDR2 FQGTGA. CDR3 sequence reads: CASSINPVNYGYTF. The CDR3 DNA follows: TGTGCCAGCAGCATAAATCCGGTTAACTATGGCTACACCTTC.

The chain joins TRBV11-2 to TRBJ2-3; no clear D. Deletions cut 3 bases from V and 6 bases from J, with 16 bases between. Germline V lookup: CDR1 SGHAT, CDR2 FQNNGV. The CDR3 has 15 amino acids. The CDR3 here is CASSLSQSTGDTQYF. DNA of the CDR3: TGTGCCAGCAGCTTGTCCCAGTCTACCGGGGATACGCAGTATTTT.